One and the same sample provided the 20 T cell receptor beta chains below, sequenced in a study of neurological immune-mediated disorders. TCRdb reprocessed the 5' RACE reads with MiXCR, giving one entry per CDR3 protein. The repertoire holds 45,000 to 50,000 distinct CDR3 sequences, with 3.5% to 5% as singletons. The sequenced material came from PBMCs. These receptors were taken from a woman aged 55-75 years with multiple sclerosis.

The table lists this clonotype with many counts. This rearrangement joins TRBV5-1 to TRBJ1-1; the match to TRBD1 covers 7 bases. CDR3 length: 14 amino acids. Trimming removed 1 base from V and 7 bases from J; junction bases left unmatched: 7. Looked up from germline, CDR1 is SGHRS and CDR2 is YFSETQ. The CDR3 is CASSLLGGAFEAFF. The CDR3 coding sequence is TGCGCCAGCAGCTTGCTAGGGGGCGCGTTTGAAGCTTTCTTT.

In this sample, this clonotype turned up a few times. The chain employs TRBV20-1 and TRBJ2-5; D remains unclear. The CDR3 contains 14 residues. Looked up from germline, CDR1 is DFQATT and CDR2 is SNEGSKA (reference sequence). Trimming pared 3 bases from V and 4 bases from J, leaving 15 bases between. CDR3 in DNA: TGCAGTGCTAGGACCTCGCTGGGCCTAGAGACCCAGTACTTC. Translated: CSARTSLGLETQYF.

This clonotype was seen ten or more times. This sequence joins TRBV5-5 and TRBJ1-1; D remains unclear. CDR1 and CDR2 (germline): SGHKS, YYEKEE (reference sequence). V was trimmed by 4 bases and J by 8 bases, leaving 9 bases between them. The CDR3 runs to 11 residues. This CDR3 reads CASSRIGEAFF. The DNA for the CDR3 is TGTGCCAGCAGCCGGATCGGAGAAGCTTTCTTT.

In its sample, this clonotype was seen many times. This chain links TRBV7-2 with TRBJ1-2; 9 nucleotides agree with TRBD1. Germline V gives CDR1 SGHTA, CDR2 FQGNSA. This CDR3 is 15 amino acids long. V was pared by 3 bases and J by 6 bases, with 8 bases of the junction left unmatched. CDR3 sequence (DNA): TGTGCCAGCAGCTTGGCCGGGACAGGGAGTGATGGCTACACCTTC. It translates to CASSLAGTGSDGYTF.

Ten or more counts support this clonotype. The J gene is TRBJ2-3, the V gene TRBV20-1, with D possibly matching TRBD2 (5 bases). Germline V gene data show CDR1 as DFQATT and CDR2 as SNEGSKA (reference sequence). This CDR3 is built from 12 residues. The ends were cut back, 6 bases at V and 4 bases at J, with 11 bases in the middle. In DNA form, the CDR3 reads TGCAGTGCCCGGGGTCCATCAGATACGCAGTATTTT. Translation: CSARGPSDTQYF.

This clonotype was seen many times. The chain carries TRBV5-1 and TRBJ2-1, with D tentatively TRBD1 or TRBD2 (5 bases each). Germline V gene lookup returns CDR1 SGHRS and CDR2 YFSETQ. This CDR3 has 14 residues. Trimming cost V 3 bases and J 4 bases, with 11 bases left between them. As DNA, the CDR3 is TGCGCCAGCAGCTATGGGACGGATTACAATGAGCAGTTCTTC. Its protein is CASSYGTDYNEQFF.

This clonotype was seen ten or more times. The chain joins TRBV24-1 to TRBJ1-5; perhaps TRBD1 as D (5 bases). V shed 5 bases and J shed 4 bases, with 8 bases lying between them. The CDR3 is made up of 13 amino acids. Germline V gives CDR1 KGHDR, CDR2 SFDVKD. The CDR3 sequence is CATSGDGNQPQHF. The CDR3 region has the DNA TGTGCCACCAGTGGGGACGGGAATCAGCCCCAGCATTTT.

This clonotype has only a few counts. The V call is TRBV29-1, the J call TRBJ2-1; D possibly corresponds to TRBD1 (6 bases). Trimming took 7 bases from V and 3 from J, leaving 13 bases between them. The CDR3 length is 13 residues. Germline V gene data show CDR1 as SQVTM and CDR2 as ANQGSEA. The CDR3 here is CSGRTDLYNEQFF. In DNA form, the CDR3 reads TGCAGCGGAAGGACAGACCTCTACAATGAGCAGTTCTTC.

This clonotype turned up a few times. The chain combines TRBV7-9 with TRBJ2-7; D might be TRBD2 (6 bases). CDR3 size: 14 residues. The germline V and J ends were trimmed by 5 bases and 0 bases, with 11 bases remaining between them. From germline, CDR1 is SEHNR and CDR2 FQNEAQ (reference sequence). Here the CDR3 DNA reads TGTGCCAGCAGCCCCCCCGGGGGCTCCTACGAGCAGTACTTC. It yields the protein CASSPPGGSYEQYF.

This clonotype was observed many times. This chain connects TRBV5-1 to TRBJ1-3; D is ambiguous. The CDR3 length is 15 residues. Per germline, CDR1 SGHRS and CDR2 YFSETQ. The V gene lost 0 bases and the J gene lost 4 bases, with 11 bases spanning the gap. This chain's CDR3 is CASSLASGPGNTIYF. The CDR3 DNA reads as TGCGCCAGCAGCTTGGCCTCCGGACCAGGAAACACCATATATTTT. Drawing the rest from reference TRBV5-1 and TRBJ1-3, the complete variable domain is KAGVTQTPRYLIKTRGQQVTLSCSPISGHRSVSWYQQTPGQGLQFLFEYFSETQRNKGNFPGRFSGRQFSNSRSEMNVSTLELGDSALYLCASSLASGPGNTIYFGEGSWLTVV.

This clonotype occurred many times. The chain links TRBV15 to TRBJ1-5, with D possibly matching TRBD1 (6 bases). CDR3 length: 16 amino acids. The ends were cut back, 0 bases at V and 7 bases at J, with 16 bases in the middle. Germline lookup yields CDR1 LNHNV and CDR2 YYDKDF (reference sequence). CDR3 loop: CATSRDYGDTPQPQHF. In DNA, the CDR3 is TGTGCCACCAGCAGAGATTATGGGGACACCCCACAGCCCCAGCATTTT.

This clonotype was counted many times. The chain carries TRBV20-1 and TRBJ1-2; D is undetermined. Germline V gives CDR1 DFQATT, CDR2 SNEGSKA (reference sequence). This CDR3 is built from 13 residues. With 3 bases removed from V and 2 bases from J, the gap between germline ends came to 10 bases. CDR3 bases: TGCAGTGCTAGGGGGATAGGCAACTATGGCTACACCTTC. This translates into CSARGIGNYGYTF.

This clonotype has just a few counts. The genes are TRBV5-5 and TRBJ1-5; D unresolved. Per the germline V gene, CDR1 is SGHKS and CDR2 is YYEKEE (reference sequence). The CDR3 has 16 residues. Trimming took off 2 bases at V and 9 bases at J, with 21 bases between the two ends. The CDR3 nucleotides are TGTGCCAGCAGCTTATCACCAGACTCCCGCATGGGGCCCCAGCATTTT. This gives the protein CASSLSPDSRMGPQHF.

This clonotype came up many times. The chain carries TRBV12-3 or TRBV12-4 and TRBJ2-7; the match to TRBD2 covers 10 bases. This CDR3 is built from 13 residues. Germline trimming cut 2 bases from V and 5 bases from J; bases unmatched to any gene: 0. CDR3 nucleotides: TGTGCCAGCAGTTTAAGCGGGAGGGACGAGCAGTACGTC. This sequence encodes CASSLSGRDEQYV.

The table lists this clonotype with many counts. The V call is TRBV7-2, the J call TRBJ1-1; 8 bases align to TRBD1. The trim removed 3 bases at V and 5 bases at J, leaving 5 bases unmatched. Germline V CDR1 and CDR2: SGHTA, FQGNSA. The CDR3 has 14 residues. The chain's CDR3 is CASSLIRGPTEAFF. CDR3 bases: TGTGCCAGCAGCTTGATCAGGGGGCCGACTGAAGCTTTCTTT.

This clonotype occurred many times. The chain joins TRBV12-3 or TRBV12-4 to TRBJ2-1, with a possible D match to TRBD2 (5 bases). V was clipped by 1 base and J by 5 bases, with 9 bases between them. This CDR3 is 14 amino acids long. CDR3 DNA sequence: TGTGCCAGCAGTTTAGGTAGCGAGAACAATGAGCAGTTCTTC. This encodes CASSLGSENNEQFF.

The chain combines TRBV24-1 with TRBJ2-5, with 7 bases fitting TRBD2. Germline V gene data show CDR1 as KGHDR and CDR2 as SFDVKD. After removal of 7 bases from V and 4 bases from J, the junction contained 8 bases not matched to a gene. The CDR3 totals 14 residues. CDR3 in amino acids: CATRWGGSVETQYF. In DNA form, the CDR3 reads TGTGCCACCAGGTGGGGGGGTTCGGTAGAGACCCAGTACTTC.

This clonotype has a count of ten or more. The J gene is TRBJ2-2, the V gene TRBV28; D remains ambiguous. Germline values: CDR1 MDHEN, CDR2 SYDVKM. The CDR3 is 11 amino acids. Trimming left V 3 bases short and J 5 bases short, with 1 base between. The CDR3 nucleotides are TGTGCCAGCAGTTTTACCGGGGAGCTGTTTTTT. Its protein product is CASSFTGELFF. Full variable domain (outside the CDR3, taken from reference TRBV28 and TRBJ2-2): DVKVTQSSRYLVKRTGEKVFLECVQDMDHENMFWYRQDPGLGLRLIYFSYDVKMKEKGDIPEGYSVSREKKERFSLILESASTNQTSMYLCASSFTGELFFGEGSRLTVL.

The rearrangement joins TRBV3-1 to TRBJ2-3; TRBD2 agrees at 9 bases. Germline V gene sequence: CDR1 LGHDT, CDR2 YNNKEL (reference sequence). Losses at the gene ends were 2 bases for V and 0 bases for J; bases not matched to a gene: 0. This CDR3 has 15 residues. The CDR3 DNA reads TGTGCCAGCAGCCAAACTAGCGGGAGCACAGATACGCAGTATTTT. This gives the protein CASSQTSGSTDTQYF.

This clonotype was recorded many times. The J gene is TRBJ1-1, the V gene TRBV5-1; D may be TRBD1 (5 bases). The CDR3 totals 14 residues. Germline V CDR1 and CDR2: SGHRS, YFSETQ. V was clipped by 4 bases and J by 7 bases, with 17 bases between them. In nucleotides, the CDR3 is TGCGCCAGCAGCCAGGACGGACAAGGCTATGAAGCTTTCTTT. This gives the protein CASSQDGQGYEAFF.